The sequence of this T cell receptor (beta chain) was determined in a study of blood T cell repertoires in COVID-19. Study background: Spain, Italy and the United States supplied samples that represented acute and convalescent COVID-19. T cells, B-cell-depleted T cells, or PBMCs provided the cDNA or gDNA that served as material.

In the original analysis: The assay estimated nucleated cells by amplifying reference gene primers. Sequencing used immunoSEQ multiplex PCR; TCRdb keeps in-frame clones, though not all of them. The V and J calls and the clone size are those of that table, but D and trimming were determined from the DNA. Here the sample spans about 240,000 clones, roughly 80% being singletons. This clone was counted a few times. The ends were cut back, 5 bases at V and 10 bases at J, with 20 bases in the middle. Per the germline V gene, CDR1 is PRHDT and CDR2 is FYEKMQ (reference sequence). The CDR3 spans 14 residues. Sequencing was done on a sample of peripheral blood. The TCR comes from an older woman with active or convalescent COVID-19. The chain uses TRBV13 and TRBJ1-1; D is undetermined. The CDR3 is CASSPGRANERAFF. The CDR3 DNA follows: TGTGCCAGCAGCCCGGGGAGGGCCAACGAGCGAGCTTTCTTT.